This T cell receptor (beta chain) originates from a study of STAT3 mutations in large granular lymphocyte leukemia. Whole-study results and caveats: Every T-LGLL patient had at least one immunodominant TCRbeta clonotype. Clonal expansion was inferred from samples taken at other timepoints.

Average productive template count per sample was roughly 40,000. Sequencing used immunoSEQ multiplex PCR; TCRdb keeps in-frame clones, though not all of them. The profile shows roughly 11,000 clones, 85% of them singletons. As to this clone: Its antigen is unidentified.

This sequence originates from a man aged 80 or over with T-cell large granular lymphocyte leukemia. Some clones in this sample may be carry-over from other donors' samples. The sequenced sample consisted of peripheral blood mononuclear cells.

CDR3 nucleotides: TGTGCCAGCAGCCAAGAAGGCGGGGGGGTGAAGACCCAGTACTTC. This encodes CASSQEGGGVKTQYF. This sequence joins TRBV4-2 and TRBJ2-5; TRBD2 matches at 9 bases. CDR3 size: 15 residues. J lost 6 bases, V lost 0 bases, and 5 bases had no gene match. Germline V gene sequence: CDR1 LGHNA, CDR2 YNFKEQ.